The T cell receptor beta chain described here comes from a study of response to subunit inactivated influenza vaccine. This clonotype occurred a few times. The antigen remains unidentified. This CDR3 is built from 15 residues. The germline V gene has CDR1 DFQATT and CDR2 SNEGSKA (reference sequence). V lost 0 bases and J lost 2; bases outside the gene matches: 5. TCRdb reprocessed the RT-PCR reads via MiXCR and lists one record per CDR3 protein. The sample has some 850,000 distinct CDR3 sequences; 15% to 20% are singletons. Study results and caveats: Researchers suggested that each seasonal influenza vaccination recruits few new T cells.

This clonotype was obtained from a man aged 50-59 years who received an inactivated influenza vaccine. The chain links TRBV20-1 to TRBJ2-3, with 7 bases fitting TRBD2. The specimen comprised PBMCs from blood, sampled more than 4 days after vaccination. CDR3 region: CSAREAGYVTDTQYF. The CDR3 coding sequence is TGCAGTGCTAGAGAAGCGGGGTATGTCACAGATACGCAGTATTTT.